The sequence of this T cell receptor (beta chain) was determined in a study of response to subunit inactivated influenza vaccine. TCRdb used MiXCR to reprocess the RT-PCR reads, holding one entry per CDR3 protein. The table has roughly 620,000 distinct CDR3 sequences, about 11% seen once. The CDR3 consists of 15 residues. V was clipped by 1 base and J by 4 bases, with 12 bases between them. Germline-derived CDR1 and CDR2 are LGHNA and YNFKEQ. These same records also appear under a second study, on T cells expressing NK-cell markers. As that report states: Production of TCR beta cDNA relied on 5'RACE template switching with UMIs. The share of CD8+ T cells held by dominant NKG2C+ clonotypes was about 1.0-8% in roughly 6 donors.

The sample in question was PBMCs from blood, obtained on the day of vaccination. The origin of this receptor is a man aged 45-65 years who received an inactivated influenza vaccine. The chain carries TRBV4-2 and TRBJ2-3; D is perhaps TRBD1 (5 bases). As DNA, the CDR3 is TGTGCCAGCAGCCAAGGAGGCAGGGTGTCAGATACGCAGTATTTT. It is translated as CASSQGGRVSDTQYF.